What follows describes a single TCR beta chain. These data originate in a study of cytomegalovirus exposure and HLA in healthy donors. Trimming at V came to 5 bases and at J to 3 bases, leaving 7 bases not matched to a gene. The CDR3 sequence is 15 residues long. Germline CDR1 and CDR2: SEHNR and FQNEAQ (reference sequence). PCR was performed using 60 Vbeta and 13 Jbeta primers. Generated by immunoSEQ multiplex PCR, the TCRdb table keeps only in-frame clones and is missing some. This table holds 95,000 to 130,000 clones, over 70% found once. V gene TRBV7-9 combines with J gene TRBJ1-1; TRBD1 matches at 9 bases. Input material: PBMCs. The TCR originated in a woman between 18 and 29 years old in good health and CMV-seronegative. The CDR3 sequence: CASSPIRQGDTEAFF. In DNA form, the CDR3 reads TGTGCCAGCAGCCCTATTCGACAGGGGGACACTGAAGCTTTCTTT.